This T cell receptor (beta chain) was found in a study of blood T cell repertoires in COVID-19. This clone was counted a single time. Cohorts were based on clinical histories the participants reported. Germline assignment: CDR1 SGHRS and CDR2 YFSETQ. V lost 4 bases to trimming and J lost 4 bases; unmatched junction nucleotides: 3. The CDR3 runs 13 residues. The method was immunoSEQ multiplex PCR; TCRdb's version includes in-frame clones alone and lacks a portion of them. The data hold about 180,000 clones, with approximately 89% observed a single time. The receptor comes from a woman in her forties with acute COVID-19. Sequences were obtained from PBMCs or T cells enriched from blood (not recorded which). The V call is TRBV5-1, the J call TRBJ1-1, with TRBD1 matching 8 bases. CDR3: CASSEDRATEAFF. In nucleotides, the CDR3 is TGCGCCAGCAGCGAGGACAGGGCCACTGAAGCTTTCTTT.